This T cell receptor beta chain was recorded in a study of T-cell reconstitution after alpha-beta-depleted transplantation in children. In regard to this clonotype: What it binds is unknown.

General study results and limits: Alpha-beta T cells about two months after transplant reportedly derived from several hundred expanded graft clones. Surviving recipient T cells and thymic progenitors produced the high day-60 TCRbeta diversity seen in some patients. One year post-transplant, T-cell counts and diversity were largely derived from T cells produced anew.

This CDR3 is built from 16 residues. Germline V gene lookup returns CDR1 SGHRS and CDR2 YFSETQ. Trimming removed 1 base from V and 10 bases from J, with 23 bases in between. Preparing the TCRbeta library involved the use of unique molecular identifiers. TCRdb recomputed calls from the PCR reads with MiXCR, one row per CDR3 protein. The table has tens of thousands of distinct CDR3 sequences, more than 5% seen once. The input for sequencing was PBMCs, mostly from graft donor cells, taken 60 days after TCRalphabeta/CD19-depleted stem cell transplant. The TCR was taken from a female patient between 2 and 15 years old who had a stem cell transplant for aplastic anemia, so the T cells may come from the graft donor. This chain connects TRBV5-1 to TRBJ2-5; either TRBD1 or TRBD2 may fit D (5 bases each). CDR3 in amino acids: CASSLLSGAPQGDQYF. As DNA, the CDR3 is TGCGCCAGCAGCTTGCTCAGCGGAGCTCCTCAAGGGGACCAGTACTTC.